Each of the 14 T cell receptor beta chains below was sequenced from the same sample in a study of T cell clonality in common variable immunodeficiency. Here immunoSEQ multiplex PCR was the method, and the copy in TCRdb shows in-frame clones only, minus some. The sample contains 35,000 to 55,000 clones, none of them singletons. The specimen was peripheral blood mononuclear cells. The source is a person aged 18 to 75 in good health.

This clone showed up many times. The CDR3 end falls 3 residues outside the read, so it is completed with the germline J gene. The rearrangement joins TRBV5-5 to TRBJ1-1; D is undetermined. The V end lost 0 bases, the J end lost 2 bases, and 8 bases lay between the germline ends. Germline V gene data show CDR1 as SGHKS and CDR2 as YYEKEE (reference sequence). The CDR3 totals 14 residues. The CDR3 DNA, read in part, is TGTGCCAGCAGCTTGGCCACGACTAACACTGAA. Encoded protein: CASSLATTNTE. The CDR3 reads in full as CASSLATTNTEAFF.

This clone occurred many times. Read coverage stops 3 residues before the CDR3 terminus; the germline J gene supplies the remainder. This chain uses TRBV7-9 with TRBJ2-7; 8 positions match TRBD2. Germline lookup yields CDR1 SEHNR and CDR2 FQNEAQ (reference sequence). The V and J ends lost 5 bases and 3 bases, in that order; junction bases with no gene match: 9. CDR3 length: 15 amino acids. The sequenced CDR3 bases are TGTGCCAGCAGCGCGAGACTAGCGCCCAACTACGAG. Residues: CASSARLAPNYE. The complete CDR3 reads CASSARLAPNYEQYF.

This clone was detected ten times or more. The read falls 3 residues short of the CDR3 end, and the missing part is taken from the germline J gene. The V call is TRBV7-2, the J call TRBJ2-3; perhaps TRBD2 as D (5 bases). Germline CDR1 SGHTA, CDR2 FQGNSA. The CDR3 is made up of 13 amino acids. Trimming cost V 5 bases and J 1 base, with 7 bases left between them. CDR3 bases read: TGTGCCAGCAGCAGTAGCGGCACAGATACG. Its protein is CASSSSGTDT. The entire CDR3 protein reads CASSSSGTDTQYF.

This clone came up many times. Partial CDR3 DNA: TGTGCCAGCAGTGAAGAGATAGGGGGCAATTCACCC. It specifies CASSEEIGGNSP. The whole CDR3 region reads CASSEEIGGNSPLHF. V and J are TRBV6-1 and TRBJ1-6; 7 nucleotides agree with TRBD1. Read coverage stops 3 residues before the CDR3 terminus; the germline J gene supplies the remainder. Per germline, CDR1 MNHNS and CDR2 SASEGT. The CDR3 is 15 residues long. V lost 1 base, J lost 7 bases, and 4 bases stayed unmatched.

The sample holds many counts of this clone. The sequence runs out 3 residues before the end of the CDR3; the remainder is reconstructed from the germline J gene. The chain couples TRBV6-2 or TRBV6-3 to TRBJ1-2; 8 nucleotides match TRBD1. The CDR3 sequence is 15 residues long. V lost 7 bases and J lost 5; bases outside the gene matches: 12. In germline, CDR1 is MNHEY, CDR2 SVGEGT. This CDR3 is CASTERGGQVYGYTF. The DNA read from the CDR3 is TGTGCCAGCACCGAAAGGGGGGGACAGGTTTATGGC.

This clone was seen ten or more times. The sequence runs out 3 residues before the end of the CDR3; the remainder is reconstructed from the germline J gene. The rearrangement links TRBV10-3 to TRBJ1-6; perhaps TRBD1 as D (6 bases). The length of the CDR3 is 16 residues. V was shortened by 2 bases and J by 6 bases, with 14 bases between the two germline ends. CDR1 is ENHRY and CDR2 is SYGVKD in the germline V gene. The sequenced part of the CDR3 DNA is TGTGCCATCAGTGAGGGGCAGGGGCAGAGTAATTCACCC. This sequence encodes CAISEGQGQSNSP. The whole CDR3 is CAISEGQGQSNSPLHF.

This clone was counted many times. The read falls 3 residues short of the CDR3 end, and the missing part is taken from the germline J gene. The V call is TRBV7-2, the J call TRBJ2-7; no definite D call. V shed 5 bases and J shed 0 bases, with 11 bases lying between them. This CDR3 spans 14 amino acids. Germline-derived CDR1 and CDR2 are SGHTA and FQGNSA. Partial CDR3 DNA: TGTGCCAGCAGCACCAGTGTGAGCTCCTACGAG. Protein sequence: CASSTSVSSYE. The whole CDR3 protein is CASSTSVSSYEQYF.

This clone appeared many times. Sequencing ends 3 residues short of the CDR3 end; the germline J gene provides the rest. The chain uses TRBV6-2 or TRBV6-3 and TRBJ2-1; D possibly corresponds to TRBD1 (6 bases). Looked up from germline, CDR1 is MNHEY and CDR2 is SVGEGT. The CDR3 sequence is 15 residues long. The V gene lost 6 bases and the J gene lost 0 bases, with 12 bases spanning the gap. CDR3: CASSPGQFSYNEQFF. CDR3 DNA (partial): TGTGCCAGCAGCCCCGGACAGTTCTCCTACAATGAG.

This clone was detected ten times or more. The sequenced CDR3 bases are TGCGCCAGCAGCTCTGGAAGAGGACAGCTGAACACTGAA. Protein sequence: CASSSGRGQLNTE. The entire CDR3 is CASSSGRGQLNTEAFF. J is TRBJ1-1 and V is TRBV5-1; tentative D call: TRBD1 (6 bases). Sequencing ends 3 residues short of the CDR3 end; the germline J gene provides the rest. CDR3 size: 16 residues. CDR1 and CDR2 (germline): SGHRS, YFSETQ. Trimming pared 3 bases from V and 0 bases from J, leaving 15 bases between.

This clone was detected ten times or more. The covered CDR3 bases are TGTGCCACCAGCAGAGATGCATTAAGCAGGGCCCTCTCGAACGAG. Amino acid sequence: CATSRDALSRALSNE. The entire CDR3 protein reads CATSRDALSRALSNEQYF. V and J are TRBV15 and TRBJ2-7; D perhaps matches TRBD1 (5 bases). The CDR3 goes on 3 residues after the read ends, and that part is filled in from the germline J gene. The V end lost 0 bases, the J end lost 5 bases, and 23 bases lay between the germline ends. The length of the CDR3 is 18 residues. The germline gives CDR1 LNHNV, CDR2 YYDKDF (reference sequence).

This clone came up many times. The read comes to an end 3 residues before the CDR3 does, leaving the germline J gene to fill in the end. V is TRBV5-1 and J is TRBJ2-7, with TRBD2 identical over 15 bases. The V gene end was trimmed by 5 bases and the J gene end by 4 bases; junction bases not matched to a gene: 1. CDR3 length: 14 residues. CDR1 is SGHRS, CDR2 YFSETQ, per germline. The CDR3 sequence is CASSGLAGGYEQYF. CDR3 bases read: TGCGCCAGCAGTGGACTAGCGGGAGGGTACGAG.

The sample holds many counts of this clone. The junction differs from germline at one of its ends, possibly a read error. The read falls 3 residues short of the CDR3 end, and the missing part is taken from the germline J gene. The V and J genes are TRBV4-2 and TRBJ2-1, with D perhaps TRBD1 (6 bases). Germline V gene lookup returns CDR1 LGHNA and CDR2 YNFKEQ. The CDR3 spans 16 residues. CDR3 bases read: TGCGCCAGCAGCCAAGACCCACAGGGAACCTACAATGAG. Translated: CASSQDPQGTYNE. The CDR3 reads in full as CASSQDPQGTYNEQFF.

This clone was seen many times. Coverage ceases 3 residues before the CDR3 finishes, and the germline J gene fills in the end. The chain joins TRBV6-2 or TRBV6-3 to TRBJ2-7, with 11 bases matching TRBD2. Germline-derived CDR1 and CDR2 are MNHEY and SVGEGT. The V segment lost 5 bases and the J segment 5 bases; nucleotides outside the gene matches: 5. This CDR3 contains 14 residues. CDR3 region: CASSRPGLADEQYF. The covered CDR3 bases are TGTGCCAGCAGTCGCCCGGGACTAGCGGACGAG.

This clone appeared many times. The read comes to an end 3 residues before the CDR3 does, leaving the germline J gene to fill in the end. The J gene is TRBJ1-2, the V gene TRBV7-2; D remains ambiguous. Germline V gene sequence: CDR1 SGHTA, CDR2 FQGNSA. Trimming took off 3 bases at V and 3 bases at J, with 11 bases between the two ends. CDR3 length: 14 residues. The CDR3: CASSFPLTYYGYTF. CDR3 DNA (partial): TGTGCCAGCAGCTTCCCGCTAACCTACTATGGC.